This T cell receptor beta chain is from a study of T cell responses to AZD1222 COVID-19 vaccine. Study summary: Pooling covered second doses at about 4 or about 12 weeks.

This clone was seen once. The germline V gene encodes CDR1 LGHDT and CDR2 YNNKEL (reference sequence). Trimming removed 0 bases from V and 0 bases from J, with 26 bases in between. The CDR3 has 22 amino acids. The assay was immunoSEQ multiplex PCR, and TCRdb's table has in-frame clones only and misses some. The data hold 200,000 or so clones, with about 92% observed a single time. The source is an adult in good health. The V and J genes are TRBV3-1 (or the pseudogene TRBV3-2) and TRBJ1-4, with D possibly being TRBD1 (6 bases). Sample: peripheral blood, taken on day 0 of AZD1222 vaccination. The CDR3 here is CASSQDPPRLRGSEATNEKLFF. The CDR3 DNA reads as TGTGCCAGCAGCCAAGATCCGCCACGACTCAGGGGTAGTGAGGCAACTAATGAAAAACTGTTTTTT.